This TCR beta chain was recovered during a study of control samples from healthy donors and cancer patients. The data were produced by immunoSEQ multiplex PCR, yet TCRdb's version contains in-frame clones alone and is incomplete. The sample carries roughly 100,000 clones, just over 90% recorded once. Germline assignment: CDR1 LGHDT and CDR2 YNNKEL (reference sequence). Trimming stripped 1 base from V and 3 bases from J, with 15 bases between. CDR3 length: 17 amino acids. The sample consisted of blood. This TCR derives from a woman in her late teens or twenties in good health. This chain joins TRBV3-1 (or the pseudogene TRBV3-2) and TRBJ2-2; D may match TRBD1 or TRBD2 (5 bases each). CDR3 in amino acids: CASSQVRPLGDTGELFF. CDR3 DNA sequence: TGTGCCAGCAGCCAAGTTCGTCCGTTGGGGGACACCGGGGAGCTGTTTTTT.